This T cell receptor (beta chain) was retrieved from a study of CXCR3-negative and CXCR3-positive naive CD8 T cells. In the study overall: The TRB read total, roughly 150 million, broke down to about 1.5 +/- 0.3 million reads per library. Points from the study as a whole: Each naive subset displayed comparably high diversity, whereas memory CD8+ cells displayed much lower diversity. PBMCs showed partially decreased CXCR3 expression after cryopreservation, and most assays used fresh PBMCs. TRBV-TRBJ usage was similar across naive CXCR3 subsets but distinct in memory cells.

The libraries of TRB cDNA were prepared using 5' RACE with UMI labels. TCRdb re-analyzed the 5' RACE reads; it lists each CDR3 protein once, without DNA. With tens of thousands of distinct CDR3 sequences in the sample, the ten largest clones hold about a tenth. To note about this clonotype: Its cognate antigen is unknown.

CDR3 length: 13 residues. The germline gives CDR1 GTSNPN, CDR2 SVGIG (reference sequence). This clonotype was obtained from a human donor in good health. Some clones in this sample may be carry-over from other donors' samples. The sequenced sample consisted of memory CD8+ T cells from blood. The V and J genes are TRBV30 and TRBJ2-1. The CDR3 here is CAWFELGNNEQFF.